These 31 T cell receptor beta chains share one sample of origin, sequenced in a study of T cell responses to AZD1222 COVID-19 vaccine. Method: immunoSEQ multiplex PCR; TCRdb's copy keeps in-frame clones and lacks some. The table records 65,000 to 85,000 clones, 84% of them present only once. Sequenced here: peripheral blood, sampled on day 0 of AZD1222 vaccination. These receptors all come from an adult in good health.

The chain has TRBV19 and TRBJ2-1; TRBD2 matches at 14 bases. Germline V CDR1 and CDR2: LNHDA, SQIVND (reference sequence). The J segment lost 7 bases and the V segment lost 10 bases, leaving 12 bases of the junction unmatched. CDR3 length: 16 residues. CDR3 in DNA: TGTGCCACCTCAAGGCGAGGGACTAGCGGGAGTAATGAGCAGTTCTTC. Translated, it gives CATSRRGTSGSNEQFF. Complete variable domain (other parts from reference TRBV19 and TRBJ2-1): DGGITQSPKYLFRKEGQNVTLSCEQNLNHDAMYWYRQDPGQGLRLIYYSQIVNDFQKGDIAEGYSVSREKKESFPLTVTSAQKNPTAFYLCATSRRGTSGSNEQFFGPGTRLTVL.

This chain links TRBV4-1 with TRBJ1-2; D is unclear. This CDR3 region has 15 residues. The V gene lost 0 bases and the J gene lost 5 bases, with 13 bases spanning the gap. The germline V gene has CDR1 MGHRA and CDR2 YSYEKL. CDR3 bases: TGCGCCAGCAGCCAAGAACGCCAAGCCTTTTATGGCTACACCTTC. This sequence encodes CASSQERQAFYGYTF.

The chain joins TRBV6-5 to TRBJ2-3; D is ambiguous. Trimming removed 4 bases at V and 6 bases at J, with 5 bases between. The germline V gene has CDR1 MNHEY and CDR2 SVGAGI. This CDR3 is 11 amino acids long. Here the CDR3 reads CASSLGDTQYF. The CDR3 DNA is TGTGCCAGCAGTTTGGGGGATACGCAGTATTTT.

The chain couples TRBV5-5 to TRBJ1-1; D unresolved. Germline assignment: CDR1 SGHKS and CDR2 YYEKEE (reference sequence). The CDR3 is 13 amino acids. V lost 1 base and J 4 bases, leaving 8 bases between the germline ends. The CDR3: CASSLTAGTEAFF. CDR3 DNA sequence: TGTGCCAGCAGCTTGACAGCTGGCACTGAAGCTTTCTTT.

The V gene is TRBV9, the J gene TRBJ1-5; TRBD1 agrees at 7 bases. V shed 3 bases and J 3 bases; nucleotides not matched to a gene: 6. Germline V gene lookup returns CDR1 SGDLS and CDR2 YYNGEE. The CDR3 spans 15 residues. CDR3 loop: CASSATGLPNQPQHF. For the CDR3, the DNA is TGTGCCAGCAGCGCGACAGGGCTCCCCAATCAGCCCCAGCATTTT.

The CDR3 DNA reads as TGTGCCAGCAGCCCTGTTGGGGGGACAGGGCACGGCTACACCTTC. Translation: CASSPVGGTGHGYTF. The rearrangement uses TRBV7-2 and TRBJ1-2; 9 bases agree with TRBD1. CDR1 SGHTA and CDR2 FQGNSA come from the germline V gene. There are 15 residues in the CDR3. Trimming cost V 5 bases and J 8 bases; bases outside gene matches: 12.

This clone showed up just once. The rearrangement links TRBV28 to TRBJ1-4, with a tentative D call TRBD1 (6 bases). Trimming stripped 6 bases from V and 8 bases from J, with 16 bases between. This CDR3 is built from 14 residues. Germline-derived CDR1 and CDR2 are MDHEN and SYDVKM. Here the CDR3 reads CASSFTGRAEKLFF. In nucleotides, the CDR3 is TGTGCCAGCAGCTTCACAGGGAGGGCAGAAAAACTGTTTTTT.

The V gene is TRBV24-1, the J gene TRBJ2-2; 13 bases are shared with TRBD2. V was clipped by 3 bases and J by 6 bases; unmatched bases: 0. This CDR3 has 15 amino acids. Germline CDR1 is KGHDR and CDR2 is SFDVKD. CDR3 DNA: TGTGCCACCAGTGATACTAGCGGGAGGGCCGGGGAGCTGTTTTTT. Translating gives CATSDTSGRAGELFF.

V and J are TRBV20-1 and TRBJ2-7; D remains ambiguous. Trimming stripped 1 base from V and 5 bases from J, with 6 bases between. This CDR3 region has 11 residues. From germline, CDR1 is DFQATT and CDR2 SNEGSKA (reference sequence). CDR3 bases: TGCAGTGCTAGAGCTTTCGACGAGCAGTACTTC. This codes for CSARAFDEQYF.

This clone showed up just once. The chain uses TRBV29-1 and TRBJ1-1; 9 positions agree with TRBD1. Germline V gene data show CDR1 as SQVTM and CDR2 as ANQGSEA. The CDR3 extends over 12 amino acids. Trimming took 7 bases from V and 4 from J; bases not matched to a gene: 4. The CDR3 nucleotides are TGCAGCGGGGGGGGACAGGGCACTGAAGCTTTCTTT. As protein: CSGGGQGTEAFF.

This clone was found many times. The J gene is TRBJ1-2, the V gene TRBV23-1, with D perhaps TRBD1 (6 bases). TRBV23-1 is identified as an open reading frame with a role that is uncertain. The V and J ends lost 4 bases and 3 bases respectively, with 15 bases between them. This CDR3 is 15 amino acids long. The CDR3 protein is CASSPGDRYYYGYTF. CDR3 nucleotide sequence: TGCGCCAGCAGTCCAGGGGACCGATACTACTATGGCTACACCTTC.

V usage is TRBV19 and J usage is TRBJ1-1; weak D call: TRBD1 (6 bases). V lost 4 bases to trimming and J lost 0 bases, with 18 bases between them. CDR1 and CDR2 (germline): LNHDA, SQIVND (reference sequence). This CDR3 is 17 amino acids long. CDR3 nucleotide sequence: TGTGCCAGTAGTAGGCTGCAGGGGAGATGGATGAACACTGAAGCTTTCTTT. Residues: CASSRLQGRWMNTEAFF.

The chain carries TRBV7-3 and TRBJ2-2; D possibly corresponds to TRBD2 (6 bases). The CDR3 covers 14 residues. The germline gives CDR1 SGHTA, CDR2 FQGTGA. Trimming cost V 3 bases and J 7 bases, with 12 bases left between them. For the CDR3, the DNA is TGTGCCAGCAGCTTCCAGCTGGGAGGCGGGGAGCTGTTTTTT. This codes for CASSFQLGGGELFF.

The chain is built from TRBV7-9 and TRBJ2-5; 7 bases are shared with TRBD1. The length of the CDR3 is 14 residues. Germline CDR1 and CDR2: SEHNR and FQNEAQ (reference sequence). V trimming: 3 bases; J trimming: 2 bases; junction bases outside the gene matches: 3. CDR3 in amino acids: CASSLDRFQETQYF. In DNA, the CDR3 is TGTGCCAGCAGCTTGGACAGGTTTCAAGAGACCCAGTACTTC.

The genes are TRBV3-1 (or the pseudogene TRBV3-2) and TRBJ2-5, with D unresolved. The CDR3 consists of 14 residues. V lost 0 bases to trimming and J lost 3 bases, with 8 bases between them. Looked up from germline, CDR1 is LGHDT and CDR2 is YNNKEL (reference sequence). CDR3 sequence reads: CASSQDTRKETQYF. The CDR3 DNA is TGTGCCAGCAGCCAAGATACCAGAAAAGAGACCCAGTACTTC.

The chain uses TRBV9 and TRBJ2-2; 8 bases are a match to TRBD2. This CDR3 is built from 15 residues. Trimming removed 3 bases from V and 4 bases from J; junction bases left unmatched: 5. Germline V gene sequence: CDR1 SGDLS, CDR2 YYNGEE. For the CDR3, the DNA is TGTGCCAGCAGCGCCCGGGGGGGTATCACCGGGGAGCTGTTTTTT. Amino acids: CASSARGGITGELFF.

The chain recombines TRBV19 with TRBJ1-4, with D unclear. This CDR3 comprises 14 residues. The V gene lost 4 bases and the J gene lost 2 bases, with 8 bases spanning the gap. Germline V gene sequence: CDR1 LNHDA, CDR2 SQIVND (reference sequence). DNA of the CDR3: TGTGCCAGTAGTACCTGGATGACTAATGAAAAACTGTTTTTT. Translated: CASSTWMTNEKLFF.

This chain's CDR3 is CASRLSNGELFF. In DNA, the CDR3 is TGTGCCAGTAGGCTTTCAAACGGGGAGCTGTTTTTT. This chain connects TRBV6-6 to TRBJ2-2; D is unclear. The CDR3 runs to 12 residues. The V end lost 9 bases, the J end lost 7 bases, and 12 bases lay between the germline ends. Germline V lookup: CDR1 MNHNY, CDR2 SVGAGI (reference sequence).

This clone has a handful of counts. The chain has TRBV7-3 and TRBJ1-3, with no clear D. The V and J ends lost 5 bases and 2 bases respectively, with 13 bases between them. Germline CDR1 SGHTA, CDR2 FQGTGA. CDR3 length: 15 amino acids. The CDR3, as DNA: TGTGCCAGCAGCCGCGTCCCGACGGCTGGAAACACCATATATTTT. This encodes CASSRVPTAGNTIYF.

This sequence joins TRBV19 and TRBJ2-3; D call uncertain. Deletions cut 4 bases from V and 1 base from J, with 12 bases between. Germline lookup yields CDR1 LNHDA and CDR2 SQIVND (reference sequence). The length of the CDR3 is 15 residues. CDR3 bases: TGTGCCAGTAGTAAAAGGAACACTGGCACAGATACGCAGTATTTT. This encodes CASSKRNTGTDTQYF.

This chain uses TRBV10-3 with TRBJ1-5, with 8 bases identical to TRBD1. The CDR3 totals 15 residues. The ends lost 5 bases at V and 3 bases at J; junction bases unmatched: 6. Looked up from germline, CDR1 is ENHRY and CDR2 is SYGVKD. The CDR3: CAISPTGGDNQPQHF. DNA of the CDR3: TGTGCCATCAGTCCCACAGGGGGGGACAATCAGCCCCAGCATTTT.

V and J are TRBV7-3 and TRBJ2-7, with a possible D match to TRBD1 (5 bases). The CDR3 has 14 amino acids. Germline values: CDR1 SGHTA, CDR2 FQGTGA. V was pared by 1 base and J by 2 bases, with 9 bases between. CDR3 residues: CASSLNKGPYEQYF. The CDR3 nucleotides are TGTGCCAGCAGCTTAAATAAGGGGCCCTACGAGCAGTACTTC.

This sequence joins TRBV9 and TRBJ2-1; the D gene is possibly TRBD1 (7 bases). Germline V gene lookup returns CDR1 SGDLS and CDR2 YYNGEE. V shed 0 bases and J shed 6 bases, with 16 bases lying between them. This CDR3 has 16 amino acids. The CDR3 sequence is CASSVVGGGNPNEQFF. CDR3 sequence (DNA): TGTGCCAGCAGCGTAGTCGGAGGGGGCAATCCCAATGAGCAGTTCTTC.

The rearrangement uses TRBV6-2 or TRBV6-3 and TRBJ1-1; a weak D match, TRBD1 (6 bases). The V gene's germline CDR1 is MNHEY and CDR2 SVGEGT. V lost 0 bases and J 4 bases, leaving 15 bases between the germline ends. This CDR3 region has 16 residues. CDR3: CASSYSTGALSTEAFF. CDR3 bases: TGTGCCAGCAGTTACTCTACGGGGGCGCTGAGCACTGAAGCTTTCTTT.

The rearrangement links TRBV28 to TRBJ2-5; TRBD1 is a possible D gene (7 bases). The CDR3 is made up of 17 amino acids. Trimming took 3 bases from V and 3 from J, leaving 20 bases between them. From germline, CDR1 is MDHEN and CDR2 SYDVKM. This CDR3 is CASSLFGVRGEEETQYF. CDR3 sequence (DNA): TGTGCCAGCAGTTTGTTTGGCGTCAGGGGGGAAGAAGAGACCCAGTACTTC.

The chain couples TRBV5-4 to TRBJ1-2; perhaps TRBD1 as D (5 bases). CDR3 size: 16 residues. CDR1 and CDR2 (germline): SGHNT, YYREEE (reference sequence). V was clipped by 1 base and J by 3 bases, with 16 bases between them. For the CDR3, the DNA is TGTGCCAGCAGCTTGCCCGGGGACCGAGCAGACTATGGCTACACCTTC. Translation: CASSLPGDRADYGYTF. Together with reference TRBV5-4 and TRBJ1-2, the CDR3 gives the full variable domain: ETGVTQSPTHLIKTRGQQVTLRCSSQSGHNTVSWYQQALGQGPQFIFQYYREEENGRGNFPPRFSGLQFPNYSSELNVNALELDDSALYLCASSLPGDRADYGYTFGSGTRLTVV.

This sequence joins TRBV11-2 and TRBJ1-3; no firm D call. CDR3 size: 12 residues. The germline V gene has CDR1 SGHAT and CDR2 FQNNGV. V was shortened by 0 bases and J by 9 bases, with 6 bases between the two germline ends. The CDR3 nucleotides read TGTGCCAGCAGCTTAGAGCTGGGCACCATATATTTT. Protein product: CASSLELGTIYF.

The genes are TRBV14 and TRBJ2-1; perhaps TRBD2 as D (6 bases). Trimming left V 0 bases short and J 0 bases short, with 15 bases between. This CDR3 region has 18 residues. Germline lookup yields CDR1 SGHDN and CDR2 FVKESK. The CDR3 sequence is CASSQDLGIAVSYNEQFF. The CDR3 coding sequence is TGTGCCAGCAGCCAAGATCTGGGAATAGCGGTCTCCTACAATGAGCAGTTCTTC.

This clone turned up a few times. The rearrangement joins TRBV27 to TRBJ1-1; possible D gene TRBD1, 6 bases. This CDR3 is built from 13 residues. Trimming removed 5 bases at V and 5 bases at J, with 12 bases between. Germline lookup yields CDR1 MNHEY and CDR2 SMNVEV (reference sequence). The CDR3 sequence is CASSEQGRTEAFF. In DNA, the CDR3 is TGTGCCAGCAGTGAACAGGGTAGGACTGAAGCTTTCTTT.

As regards this clone: This may stem from a read error, because a much larger clone lies one nucleotide away. Other nucleotide sequences in the sample specify the same CDR3. The chain is built from TRBV18 and TRBJ2-5; no firm D call. V was clipped by 2 bases and J by 5 bases, with 3 bases between them. The germline V gene encodes CDR1 KGHSH and CDR2 LQKENI. CDR3 size: 11 residues. CDR3 protein: CASSPGETQYF. The DNA of the CDR3 is TGTGCCAGCTCACCAGGGGAGACCCAGTACTTC.

The CDR3 coding sequence is TGTGCCAGCAGCTTAGGTTGGGACAGCTACAATCAGCCCCAGCATTTT. Protein product: CASSLGWDSYNQPQHF. V usage is TRBV7-9 and J usage is TRBJ1-5; TRBD1 aligns across 7 bases. Germline V CDR1 and CDR2: SEHNR, FQNEAQ (reference sequence). The CDR3 totals 16 residues. V lost 1 base and J lost 3; bases outside the gene matches: 6.